The 17 T cell receptor beta chains below were found in one sample sequenced in a study of control samples from healthy donors and cancer patients. Clones were read by immunoSEQ multiplex PCR, and TCRdb kept only the in-frame ones, dropping some. The sample includes over 100,000 clones, around 88% of them seen just once. Sequences were obtained from blood. The source of these receptors is a middle-aged man in good health.

The chain uses TRBV7-2 and TRBJ2-5, with D possibly being TRBD1 (5 bases). This CDR3 has 13 residues. V shed 2 bases and J shed 3 bases, with 7 bases lying between them. Germline loops: CDR1 SGHTA, CDR2 FQGNSA. The CDR3 nucleotides read TGTGCCAGCAGCTTAATGACAGAAGAGACCCAGTACTTC. Its translation is CASSLMTEETQYF.

The chain employs TRBV19 and TRBJ1-4; no clear D gene. Germline V gene sequence: CDR1 LNHDA, CDR2 SQIVND (reference sequence). Deletions cut 5 bases from V and 6 bases from J, with 7 bases between. The CDR3 has 12 residues. CDR3 protein: CASSQRDEKLFF. CDR3 coding DNA: TGTGCCAGTAGTCAACGCGATGAAAAACTGTTTTTT.

The chain links TRBV5-1 to TRBJ2-3; 9 positions match TRBD1. The ends lost 4 bases at V and 5 bases at J; junction bases unmatched: 5. The germline CDR1 and CDR2 sequences are SGHRS and YFSETQ. The CDR3 contains 14 residues. The CDR3 coding sequence is TGCGCCAGCAGCCGGGGACAGGGAGGAGATACGCAGTATTTT. This codes for CASSRGQGGDTQYF.

The chain is built from TRBV9 and TRBJ2-3; 11 nucleotides align to TRBD2. This CDR3 region has 16 residues. V was clipped by 7 bases and J by 5 bases; unmatched bases: 12. The germline V gene has CDR1 SGDLS and CDR2 YYNGEE. The CDR3 DNA reads as TGTGCCAGCCGAAAGACTAGCGGGGAATGGGGAGATACGCAGTATTTT. This encodes CASRKTSGEWGDTQYF.

The gene calls are TRBV6-5 and TRBJ2-7; possibly TRBD1 for D (5 bases). Trimming removed 3 bases at V and 0 bases at J, with 12 bases between. The CDR3 runs 15 residues. Per the germline V gene, CDR1 is MNHEY and CDR2 is SVGAGI. The DNA for the CDR3 is TGTGCCAGCAGTTATACCTCAGGGATCTCCTACGAGCAGTACTTC. Translation gives CASSYTSGISYEQYF.

This clone was seen only a few times. The CDR3 DNA follows: TGTGCCAGCAGTTTATTTGGTAGCGGGGCCTCGTACGAGCAGTACTTC. It specifies CASSLFGSGASYEQYF. The gene calls are TRBV27 and TRBJ2-7; 8 bases align to TRBD2. The CDR3 spans 16 residues. V gave up 1 base and J gave up 4 bases; unmatched junction bases: 9. The germline V gene has CDR1 MNHEY and CDR2 SMNVEV (reference sequence).

This clone is a singleton in its sample. CDR3 bases: TGTGCCAGTAGTCCCCACGGCCCGGGAAATGAGCAGTTCTTC. Translation gives CASSPHGPGNEQFF. This sequence joins TRBV19 and TRBJ2-1, with D tentatively TRBD2 (5 bases). Germline V gene lookup returns CDR1 LNHDA and CDR2 SQIVND (reference sequence). Trimming pared 5 bases from V and 7 bases from J, leaving 15 bases between. The CDR3 is made up of 14 amino acids.

This chain joins TRBV2 and TRBJ2-7, with 11 bases that match TRBD2. The CDR3 spans 16 residues. Germline CDR1 reads SNHLY; CDR2 reads FYNNEI. J lost 0 bases, V lost 4 bases, and 5 bases had no gene match. CDR3 amino acids: CASSGPSGGLSYEQYF. DNA of the CDR3: TGTGCCAGCAGTGGCCCTAGCGGGGGGCTCTCCTACGAGCAGTACTTC.

The CDR3 is CASSSKGWGEKLFF. Here the CDR3 DNA reads TGTGCCAGCAGCTCTAAGGGCTGGGGTGAAAAACTGTTTTTT. The chain has TRBV7-9 and TRBJ1-4; no clear D gene. The germline V and J ends were trimmed by 4 bases and 7 bases, with 13 bases remaining between them. This CDR3 comprises 14 residues. Germline loops: CDR1 SEHNR, CDR2 FQNEAQ (reference sequence).

J is TRBJ1-1 and V is TRBV11-1; no firm D call. Germline loops: CDR1 SGHAT, CDR2 FQDESV (reference sequence). This CDR3 contains 13 residues. V was shortened by 2 bases and J by 1 base, with 5 bases between the two germline ends. CDR3 sequence (DNA): TGTGCCAGCAGCTTAAACCGGAACACTGAAGCTTTCTTT. Encoded protein: CASSLNRNTEAFF.

In the case of this clone: In the same sample, other DNA sequences code for this CDR3. The rearrangement uses TRBV29-1 and TRBJ1-5; no clear D. Trimming removed 4 bases from V and 0 bases from J, with 7 bases in between. CDR1 and CDR2 from the germline V gene are SQVTM and ANQGSEA. The CDR3 is 13 amino acids. In nucleotides, the CDR3 is TGCAGCGTTGGTGGAAATAGCAATCAGCCCCAGCATTTT. Protein: CSVGGNSNQPQHF.

Only a few counts were recorded for this clone. The chain uses TRBV5-1 and TRBJ2-2; 7 bases are shared with TRBD2. Losses at the gene ends were 2 bases for V and 7 bases for J; bases not matched to a gene: 11. From germline, CDR1 is SGHRS and CDR2 YFSETQ. The CDR3 contains 16 residues. The CDR3, as DNA: TGCGCCAGCAGCTTATCTAGCGGCCTGAGGAACGGGGAGCTGTTTTTT. Amino acids: CASSLSSGLRNGELFF.

This clone showed up just once. The CDR3 DNA sequence: TGTGCCAGTTCGGGGGCCTACAATGAGCAGTTCTTC. Translating it yields CASSGAYNEQFF. This sequence joins TRBV19 and TRBJ2-1; the D gene is possibly TRBD2 (6 bases). The V gene's germline CDR1 is LNHDA and CDR2 SQIVND (reference sequence). With 8 bases removed from V and 2 bases from J, the gap between germline ends came to 7 bases. The CDR3 spans 12 residues.

The V gene is TRBV10-2, the J gene TRBJ2-2; 11 nucleotides line up with TRBD1. Germline trimming cut 8 bases from V and 1 base from J; bases unmatched to any gene: 6. The CDR3 runs to 16 residues. Germline V gene sequence: CDR1 WSHSY, CDR2 SAAADI. The CDR3 loop is CASRDRGVLNTGELFF. The CDR3 DNA sequence: TGCGCCAGCCGGGACAGGGGGGTCCTGAACACCGGGGAGCTGTTTTTT.

This chain connects TRBV6-5 to TRBJ1-1; 7 nucleotides align to TRBD1. With V trimmed by 2 bases and J by 1 base, 4 bases remained unmatched. This CDR3 has 15 amino acids. CDR1 is MNHEY and CDR2 is SVGAGI in the germline V gene. The CDR3 nucleotides read TGTGCCAGCAGTTACGGGACAGCCAGGAACACTGAAGCTTTCTTT. This codes for CASSYGTARNTEAFF.

This chain links TRBV6-1 with TRBJ2-1; 9 bases agree with TRBD2. V lost 10 bases and J lost 3; bases outside the gene matches: 10. CDR1 and CDR2 from the germline V gene are MNHNS and SASEGT. This CDR3 contains 15 residues. The CDR3 coding sequence is TGTGCCATTTCAGAGCGGGGGGCCGGCTACAATGAGCAGTTCTTC. Translated: CAISERGAGYNEQFF.

The chain joins TRBV10-2 to TRBJ1-1; TRBD1 matches 8 bases. This CDR3 has 14 residues. With V trimmed by 2 bases and J by 5 bases, 4 bases remained unmatched. Germline V gene data show CDR1 as WSHSY and CDR2 as SAAADI. In DNA, the CDR3 is TGCGCCAGCAGTGAGGGACAGGGTACTACTGAAGCTTTCTTT. This codes for CASSEGQGTTEAFF.